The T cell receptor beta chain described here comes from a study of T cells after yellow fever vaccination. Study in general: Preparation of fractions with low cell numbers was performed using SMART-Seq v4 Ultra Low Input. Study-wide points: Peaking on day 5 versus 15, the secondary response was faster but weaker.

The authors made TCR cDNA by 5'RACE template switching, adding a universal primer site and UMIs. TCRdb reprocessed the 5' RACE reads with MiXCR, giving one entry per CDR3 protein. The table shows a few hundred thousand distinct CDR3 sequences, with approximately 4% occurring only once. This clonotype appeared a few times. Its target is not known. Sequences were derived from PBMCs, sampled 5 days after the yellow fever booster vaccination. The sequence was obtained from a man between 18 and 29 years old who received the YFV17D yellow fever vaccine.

The CDR3 region is CASSQSSTNNSPLHF. The CDR3 DNA sequence: TGTGCCAGCAGCCAATCTTCGACGAATAATTCACCCCTCCACTTT. The chain employs TRBV3-1 and TRBJ1-6, with D uncertain. The CDR3 is 15 amino acids. CDR1 LGHDT and CDR2 YNNKEL come from the germline V gene (reference sequence). V lost 2 bases to trimming and J lost 5 bases, with 10 bases between them. Full variable domain (missing parts from reference TRBV3-1 and TRBJ1-6): DTAVSQTPKYLVTQMGNDKSIKCEQNLGHDTMYWYKQDSKKFLKIMFSYNNKELIINETVPNRFSPKSPDKAHLNLHINSLELGDSAVYFCASSQSSTNNSPLHFGNGTRLTVT.